This T cell receptor (beta chain) was found in a study of regulatory T cells in long-lasting Graves disease. Building of the TCR beta libraries involved iRepertoire HTBI primers and Arm-PCR of CDR3 regions. TCRdb fed the multiplex PCR reads into MiXCR, producing one record per CDR3 protein. The table has over 350,000 distinct CDR3 sequences, 14% seen once; the top ten hold over 15%. As for time point: newly diagnosed GD, antithyroid drugs for less than 3 months. Making the TCR library involved RNA that had been extracted from PBMCs. This clonotype was observed many times. The sample was also reused in another study, on T cells in Graves' hyperthyroidism and ophthalmopathy.

The TCR sequence derives from a woman aged 45 to 65 with Graves disease. Material: peripheral blood mononuclear cells (PBMCs), obtained at new diagnosis, from a patient treated with antithyroid drugs.

The CDR3 here is CASSQGPEGGAHEQFF. DNA of the CDR3: TGTGCCAGCAGCCAGGGCCCGGAGGGAGGAGCCCATGAGCAGTTCTTC. V gene TRBV7-9 combines with J gene TRBJ2-1, with D possibly TRBD2 on 6 matching bases. The germline V gene has CDR1 SEHNR and CDR2 FQNEAQ (reference sequence). This CDR3 is 16 amino acids long. Between the trimmed V and J ends, which lost 5 bases and 8 bases, there was a span of 22 bases.